The subject of this entry is one T cell receptor (beta chain). The record originates from a study of cytomegalovirus exposure and HLA in healthy donors. The data were produced by immunoSEQ multiplex PCR, yet TCRdb's version contains in-frame clones alone and is incomplete. Of 97,000 or so clones listed, just under 95% were seen once; the top ten hold 0.8% to 0.9%. The germline gives CDR1 MGHDK, CDR2 SYGVNS. The CDR3 loop spans 13 amino acids. Trimming took 10 bases from V and 3 from J, leaving 15 bases between them. The V gene is TRBV25-1, the J gene TRBJ2-5; perhaps TRBD2 as D (6 bases). The specimen was PBMCs. The sequence derives from a young woman in good health and CMV-seronegative. The chain's CDR3 is CATWWGEEETQYF. For the CDR3, the DNA is TGTGCCACCTGGTGGGGGGAGGAAGAGACCCAGTACTTC.